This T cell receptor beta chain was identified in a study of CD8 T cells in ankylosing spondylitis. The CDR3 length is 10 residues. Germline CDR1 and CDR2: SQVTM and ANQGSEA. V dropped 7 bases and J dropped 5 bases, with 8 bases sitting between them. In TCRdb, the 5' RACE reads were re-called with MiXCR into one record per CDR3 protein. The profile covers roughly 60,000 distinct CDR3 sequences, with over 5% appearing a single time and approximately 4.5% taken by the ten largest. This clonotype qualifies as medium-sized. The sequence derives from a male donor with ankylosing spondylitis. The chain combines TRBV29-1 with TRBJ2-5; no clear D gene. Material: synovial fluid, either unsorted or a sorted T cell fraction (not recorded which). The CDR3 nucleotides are TGCAGCGGGGGATCGGAGACCCAGTACTTC. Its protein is CSGGSETQYF.